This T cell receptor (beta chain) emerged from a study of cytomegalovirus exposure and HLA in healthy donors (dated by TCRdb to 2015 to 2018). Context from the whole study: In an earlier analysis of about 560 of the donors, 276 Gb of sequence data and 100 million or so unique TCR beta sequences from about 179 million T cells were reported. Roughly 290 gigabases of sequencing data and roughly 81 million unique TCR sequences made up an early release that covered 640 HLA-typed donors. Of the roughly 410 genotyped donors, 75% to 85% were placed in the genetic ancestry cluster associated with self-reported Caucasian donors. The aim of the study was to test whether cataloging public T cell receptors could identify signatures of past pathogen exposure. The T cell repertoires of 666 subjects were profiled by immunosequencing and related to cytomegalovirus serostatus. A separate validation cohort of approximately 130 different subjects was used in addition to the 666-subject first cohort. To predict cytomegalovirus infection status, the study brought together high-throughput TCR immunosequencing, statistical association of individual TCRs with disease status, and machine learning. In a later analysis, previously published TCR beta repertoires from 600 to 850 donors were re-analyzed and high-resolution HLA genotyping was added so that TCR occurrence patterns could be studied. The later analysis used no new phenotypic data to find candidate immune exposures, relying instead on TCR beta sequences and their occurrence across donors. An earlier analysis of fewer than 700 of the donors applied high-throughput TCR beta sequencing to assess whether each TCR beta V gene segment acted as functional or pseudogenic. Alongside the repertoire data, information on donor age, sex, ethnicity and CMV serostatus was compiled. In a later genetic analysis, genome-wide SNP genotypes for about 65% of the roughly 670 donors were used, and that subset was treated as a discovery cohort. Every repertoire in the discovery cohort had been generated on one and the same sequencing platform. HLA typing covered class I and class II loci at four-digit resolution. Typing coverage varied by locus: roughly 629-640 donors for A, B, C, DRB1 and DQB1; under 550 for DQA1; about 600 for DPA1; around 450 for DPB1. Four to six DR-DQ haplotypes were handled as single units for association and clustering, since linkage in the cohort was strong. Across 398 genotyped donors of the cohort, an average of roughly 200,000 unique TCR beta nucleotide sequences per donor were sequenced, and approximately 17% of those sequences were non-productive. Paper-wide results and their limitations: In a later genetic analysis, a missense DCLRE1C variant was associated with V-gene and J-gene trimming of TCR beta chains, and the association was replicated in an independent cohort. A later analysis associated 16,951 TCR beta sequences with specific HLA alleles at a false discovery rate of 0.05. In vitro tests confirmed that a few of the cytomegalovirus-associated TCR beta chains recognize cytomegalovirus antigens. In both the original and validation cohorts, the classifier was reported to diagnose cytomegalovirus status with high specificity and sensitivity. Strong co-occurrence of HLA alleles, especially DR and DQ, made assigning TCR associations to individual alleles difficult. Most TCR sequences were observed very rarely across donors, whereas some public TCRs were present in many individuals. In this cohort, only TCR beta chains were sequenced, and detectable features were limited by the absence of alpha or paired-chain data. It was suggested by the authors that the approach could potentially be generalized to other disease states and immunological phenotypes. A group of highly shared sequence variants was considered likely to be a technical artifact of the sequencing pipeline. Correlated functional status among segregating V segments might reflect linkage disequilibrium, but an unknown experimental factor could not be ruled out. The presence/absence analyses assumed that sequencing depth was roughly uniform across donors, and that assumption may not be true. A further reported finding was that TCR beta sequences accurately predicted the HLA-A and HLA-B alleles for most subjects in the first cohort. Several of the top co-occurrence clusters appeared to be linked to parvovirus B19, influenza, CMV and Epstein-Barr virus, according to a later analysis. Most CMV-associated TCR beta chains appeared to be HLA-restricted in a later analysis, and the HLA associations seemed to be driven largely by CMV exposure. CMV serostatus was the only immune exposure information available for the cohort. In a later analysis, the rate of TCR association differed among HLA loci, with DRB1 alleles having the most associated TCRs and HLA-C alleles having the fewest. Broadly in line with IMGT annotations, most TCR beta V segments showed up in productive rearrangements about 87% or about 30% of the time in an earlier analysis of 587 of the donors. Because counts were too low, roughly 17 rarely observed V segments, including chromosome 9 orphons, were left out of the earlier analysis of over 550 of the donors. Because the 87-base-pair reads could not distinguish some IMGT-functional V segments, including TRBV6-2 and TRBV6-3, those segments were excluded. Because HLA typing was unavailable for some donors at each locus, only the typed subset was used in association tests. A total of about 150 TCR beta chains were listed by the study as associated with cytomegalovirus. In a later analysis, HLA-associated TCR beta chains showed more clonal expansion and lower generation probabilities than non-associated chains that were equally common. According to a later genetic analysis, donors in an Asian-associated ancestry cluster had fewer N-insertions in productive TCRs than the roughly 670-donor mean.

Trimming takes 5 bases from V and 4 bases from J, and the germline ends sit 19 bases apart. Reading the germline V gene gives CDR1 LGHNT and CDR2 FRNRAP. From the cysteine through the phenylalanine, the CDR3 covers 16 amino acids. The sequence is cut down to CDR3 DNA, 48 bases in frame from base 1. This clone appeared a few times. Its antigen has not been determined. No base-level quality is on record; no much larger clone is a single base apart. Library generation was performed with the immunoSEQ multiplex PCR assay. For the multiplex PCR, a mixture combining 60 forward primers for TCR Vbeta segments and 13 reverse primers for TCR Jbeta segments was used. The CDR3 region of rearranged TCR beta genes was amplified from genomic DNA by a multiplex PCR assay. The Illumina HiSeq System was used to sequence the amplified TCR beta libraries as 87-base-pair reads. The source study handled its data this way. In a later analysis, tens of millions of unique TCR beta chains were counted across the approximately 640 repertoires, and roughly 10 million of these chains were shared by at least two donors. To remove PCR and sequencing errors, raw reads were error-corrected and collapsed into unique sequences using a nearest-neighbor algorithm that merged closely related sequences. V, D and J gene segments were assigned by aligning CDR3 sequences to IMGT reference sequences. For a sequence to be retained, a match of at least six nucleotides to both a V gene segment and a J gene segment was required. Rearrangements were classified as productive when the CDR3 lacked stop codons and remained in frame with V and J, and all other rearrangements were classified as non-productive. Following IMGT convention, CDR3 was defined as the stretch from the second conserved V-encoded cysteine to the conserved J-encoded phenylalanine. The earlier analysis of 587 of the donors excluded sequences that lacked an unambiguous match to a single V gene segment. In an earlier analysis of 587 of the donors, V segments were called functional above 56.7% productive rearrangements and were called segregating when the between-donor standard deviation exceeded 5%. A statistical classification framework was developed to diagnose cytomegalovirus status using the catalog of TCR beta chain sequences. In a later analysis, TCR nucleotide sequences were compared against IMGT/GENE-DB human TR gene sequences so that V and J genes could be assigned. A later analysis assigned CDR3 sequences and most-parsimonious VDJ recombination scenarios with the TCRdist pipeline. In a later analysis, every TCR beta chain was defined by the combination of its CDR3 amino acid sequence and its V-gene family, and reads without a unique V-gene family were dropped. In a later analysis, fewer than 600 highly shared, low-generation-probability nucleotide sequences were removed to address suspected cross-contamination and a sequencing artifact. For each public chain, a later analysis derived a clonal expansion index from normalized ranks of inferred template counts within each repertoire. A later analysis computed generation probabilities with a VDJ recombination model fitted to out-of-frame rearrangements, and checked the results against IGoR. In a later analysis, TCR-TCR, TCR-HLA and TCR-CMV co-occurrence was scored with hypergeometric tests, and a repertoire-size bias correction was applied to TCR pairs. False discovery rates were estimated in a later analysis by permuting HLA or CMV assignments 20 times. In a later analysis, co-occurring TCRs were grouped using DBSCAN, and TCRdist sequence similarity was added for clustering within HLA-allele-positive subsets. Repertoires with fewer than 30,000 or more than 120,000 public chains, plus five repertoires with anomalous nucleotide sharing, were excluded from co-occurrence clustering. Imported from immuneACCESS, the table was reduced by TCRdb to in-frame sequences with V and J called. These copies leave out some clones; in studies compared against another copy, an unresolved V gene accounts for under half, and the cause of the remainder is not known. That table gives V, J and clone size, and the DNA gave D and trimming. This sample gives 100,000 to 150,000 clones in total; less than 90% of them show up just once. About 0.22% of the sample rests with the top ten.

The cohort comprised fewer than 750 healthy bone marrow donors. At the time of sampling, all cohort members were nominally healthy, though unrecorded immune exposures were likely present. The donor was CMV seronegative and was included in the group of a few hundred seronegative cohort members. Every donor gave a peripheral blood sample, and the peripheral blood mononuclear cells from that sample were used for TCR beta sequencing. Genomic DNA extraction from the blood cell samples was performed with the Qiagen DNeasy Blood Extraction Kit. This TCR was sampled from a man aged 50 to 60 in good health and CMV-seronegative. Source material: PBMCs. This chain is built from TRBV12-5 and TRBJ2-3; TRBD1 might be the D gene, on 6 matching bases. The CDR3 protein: CASGSPVTGLPDTQYF. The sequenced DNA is TGTGCTAGTGGTAGCCCCGTAACAGGGTTACCAGATACGCAGTATTTT.